This TCR beta chain was recorded in a study of blood T cell repertoires in COVID-19. Study overall: The United States, Italy and Spain provided the acute and convalescent COVID-19 samples. The cDNA or gDNA used as material had been derived from T cells, B-cell-depleted T cells, or PBMCs.

In the authors' workflow: The assay estimated nucleated cells by amplifying reference gene primers. The data were produced by immunoSEQ multiplex PCR, yet TCRdb's version contains in-frame clones alone and is incomplete. Clone size and V and J calls were adopted from that table, with D and trimming inferred from the DNA. The table records tens of thousands of clones, about 79% of them present only once. Germline V gives CDR1 LNHDA, CDR2 SQIVND (reference sequence). Trimming cost V 9 bases and J 0 bases, with 18 bases left between them. This CDR3 has 16 amino acids. This clone has a single count. Sample: peripheral blood. The receptor comes from a woman aged 50 to 65 with acute or convalescent COVID-19. V gene TRBV19 combines with J gene TRBJ2-1; tentatively, D is TRBD1 (6 bases). The CDR3 sequence is CARSCLGQRSYNEQFF. DNA for the CDR3: TGTGCCAGAAGCTGCCTCGGACAGCGCTCCTACAATGAGCAGTTCTTC.